This T cell receptor (beta chain) was captured in a study of response to subunit inactivated influenza vaccine. Via MiXCR, TCRdb re-called the RT-PCR reads, giving one row per CDR3 protein. This repertoire shows some 540,000 distinct CDR3 sequences, around 21% found once; its top ten account for around 2.8%. This CDR3 has 14 residues. Trimming cost V 5 bases and J 5 bases, with 15 bases left between them. Looked up from germline, CDR1 is SGHVS and CDR2 is FQNEAQ. The same data also contributed to another study, on T cells expressing NK-cell markers. As reported in that work: Beta-chain TCR cDNA was generated via 5'RACE template switching with UMIs.

This chain uses TRBV7-8 with TRBJ2-5; D possibly corresponds to TRBD2 (5 bases). This sequence was found in a man aged 50-59 years who received an inactivated influenza vaccine. The specimen comprised CD4+ T cells sorted from PBMCs, sampled roughly 12 days after vaccination. The CDR3 region has the DNA TGTGCCAGCAGCGATCCGGCGGGCGCGGAGACCCAGTACTTC. Protein: CASSDPAGAETQYF. Variable domain in full (rest from reference TRBV7-8 and TRBJ2-5): GAGVSQSPRYKVAKRGQDVALRCDPISGHVSLFWYQQALGQGPEFLTYFQNEAQLDKSGLPSDRFFAERPEGSVSTLKIQRTQQEDSAVYLCASSDPAGAETQYFGPGTRLLVL.